A selection of T cell receptor beta chains follows, all from one sample in a study of CD8 T cells in ankylosing spondylitis. A single record per CDR3 protein comes from TCRdb applying MiXCR to the 5' RACE reads. This table has about 320,000 distinct CDR3 sequences, around 10% appearing once. The specimen sequenced was blood, either unsorted or a sorted T cell fraction (not recorded which). The receptor set was obtained from a female donor with ankylosing spondylitis or in good health (not recorded which). The CDR3 runs from the conserved cysteine through the conserved F or W. Each record gives: D gene, clone size, V gene, J gene, CDR3 DNA, CDR3 protein. The D gene is left open where the match is weak. Rows give clone size only sometimes, using once, few, many, or a class for an expanded clone.

>TRBD2|many|TRBV6-1|TRBJ2-7
TGTGCCAGCAGACCGACTAGCGGGAGATGGGAGCAGTACTTC
CASRPTSGRWEQYF
>TRBD1|many|TRBV20-1|TRBJ1-2
TGCAGTGCTAGAGATCCCCAGGGGGCAGTCTATGGCTACACCTTC
CSARDPQGAVYGYTF
>NA|NA|TRBV6-2/TRBV6-3|TRBJ1-5
TGTGCCAGCAGTTACTCGATGTCAACTCAGCCCCAGCATTTT
CASSYSMSTQPQHF
>TRBD2|NA|TRBV7-2|TRBJ2-1
TGTGCCAGCAGCTTCCCGAGCCTAGCGGGGGCTTCGGATGAGCAGTTCTTC
CASSFPSLAGASDEQFF
>TRBD1|few|TRBV20-1|TRBJ2-7
TGCAGTGCAGAAGGACAGGCAGACTACGAGCAGTACTTC
CSAEGQADYEQYF
>NA|NA|TRBV7-2|TRBJ2-1
TGTGCCAGCAGCCCCTACTTAGGGGGTCCCAATGAGCAGTTCTTC
CASSPYLGGPNEQFF
>NA|NA|TRBV19|TRBJ2-7
TGTGCCAGTAGTATAACGAACAGAGCCTACGAGCAGTACTTC
CASSITNRAYEQYF
>NA|NA|TRBV3-1|TRBJ2-3
TGTGCCAGCAGCCACGGGGCGGGTCGAGATACGCAGTATTTT
CASSHGAGRDTQYF
>NA|many|TRBV20-1|TRBJ1-1
TGCAGTGCTAGAGTTCGACTGTTGGGACGCCAAATGAACACTGAAGCTTTCTTT
CSARVRLLGRQMNTEAFF
>NA|few|TRBV12-3/TRBV12-4|TRBJ2-1
TGTGCCAGCATTCGGACAGTCGGGAATGAGCAGTTCTTC
CASIRTVGNEQFF
>NA|once|TRBV27|TRBJ2-6
TGTGCCTGCAGTTTGTCTGGGGCCAACGTCCTGACTTTC
CACSLSGANVLTF
>TRBD1|many|TRBV29-1|TRBJ2-1
TGCAGCGTGACCGGGACAGGTCCGACCAATGAGCAGTTCTTC
CSVTGTGPTNEQFF
>TRBD2|many|TRBV7-2|TRBJ2-7
TGTGCCAGCAGCCGATCCGGGACTAGCGGTAACTACGAGCAGTACTTC
CASSRSGTSGNYEQYF
>TRBD1|few|TRBV4-3|TRBJ1-4
TGCGCCAGCAGCCAAGAACTTGGCAGGACAGGGAACGAAAAACTGTTTTTT
CASSQELGRTGNEKLFF
>TRBD2|few|TRBV7-3|TRBJ2-3
TGTGCCAGCAGGCGGACTAGCGGGGGGACAGATACGCAGTATTTT
CASRRTSGGTDTQYF
>TRBD2|many|TRBV5-1|TRBJ2-5
TGCGCCAGCAGCATAAGGGGACTACCGATAGAGACCCAGTACTTC
CASSIRGLPIETQYF
>NA|many|TRBV4-1|TRBJ2-7
TGCGCCAGCAGCCTCCCTGCGCGAAACGGCGAGCAGTACTTC
CASSLPARNGEQYF
>NA|few|TRBV27|TRBJ2-7
TGTGCCAGCAGTCCCCTAAGGCAGGCAAGTCCCTACGAGCAGTACTTC
CASSPLRQASPYEQYF
>TRBD1|few|TRBV5-1|TRBJ1-6
TGCGCCAGCAGCTTGGGGACAGGGGTAGGTTCACCCCTCCACTTT
CASSLGTGVGSPLHF
>NA|many|TRBV27|TRBJ2-7
TGTGCCAGCAGTCCTAGTTCCGAGTTCTGGTTCAACGAGCAGTACTTC
CASSPSSEFWFNEQYF
>TRBD2|many|TRBV28|TRBJ2-5
TGTGCCAGCAGTTTCTTAGCGGGAGTACAAGAGACCCAGTACTTC
CASSFLAGVQETQYF
>NA|many|TRBV28|TRBJ2-1
TGTGCCAGCAGCCGAACACCCGGTTCGGGGGGCTACTACAATGAGCAGTTCTTC
CASSRTPGSGGYYNEQFF
>NA|NA|TRBV29-1|TRBJ1-2
TGCAGCGTTGTAAGGGGTAACTATGGCTACACCTTC
CSVVRGNYGYTF
>TRBD1|NA|TRBV18|TRBJ1-5
TGTGCCAGCTCACCTATGGACAGGGCGAGCAATCAGCCCCAGCATTTT
CASSPMDRASNQPQHF
>TRBD1|many|TRBV15|TRBJ2-5
TGTGCCACCAGACGGACGGGACAGATACAAGAGACCCAGTACTTC
CATRRTGQIQETQYF
>TRBD2|many|TRBV20-1|TRBJ2-1
TGCAGTGCCCGAACTAGCGGGAGGCCAGGGAATGAGCAGTTCTTC
CSARTSGRPGNEQFF
>NA|many|TRBV7-2|TRBJ2-1
TGTGCCAGCAGCCAAGCACAGGGAAGGTCGTTCTTC
CASSQAQGRSFF
>NA|many|TRBV12-3/TRBV12-4|TRBJ1-5
TGTGCCAGCAGTGGACAGACAAATAGCAATCAGCCCCAGCATTTT
CASSGQTNSNQPQHF
>NA|NA|TRBV7-2|TRBJ2-2
TGTGCCAGCAGCCCTCTAGGGTCTGGGGCGGACGGGGAGCTGTTTTTT
CASSPLGSGADGELFF
>NA|many|TRBV20-1|TRBJ2-2
TGCAGTGCTAGCGGCCAGCAAAACACCGGGGAGCTGTTTTTT
CSASGQQNTGELFF
>TRBD1|many|TRBV5-1|TRBJ1-6
TGCGCCAGCAGCTTGAGCGGACAGGGGGATTCACCCCTCCACTTT
CASSLSGQGDSPLHF
>TRBD2|many|TRBV10-2|TRBJ2-2
TGCGCCAGCAACCGAGGACTAGCGGACAACACCGGGGAGCTGTTTTTT
CASNRGLADNTGELFF
>TRBD1|NA|TRBV27|TRBJ2-5
TGTGCCAGCAGATCACTACAGGGGGCAGAGACCCAGTACTTC
CASRSLQGAETQYF
>NA|many|TRBV7-8|TRBJ2-3
TGTGCCAGCAGCTTAGGTCTCACTACTCTCACAGATACGCAGTATTTT
CASSLGLTTLTDTQYF
>NA|NA|TRBV5-1|TRBJ2-2
TGCGCCAGCAGCCCCCAAGGGGGGGCCACCGGGGAGCTGTTTTTT
CASSPQGGATGELFF
>NA|NA|TRBV28|TRBJ2-5
TGTGCCAGCAGTGCAAGACTAGTCGGCGGGTTGGAGACCCAGTACTTC
CASSARLVGGLETQYF
>NA|NA|TRBV19|TRBJ2-4
TGTGCCAGTAGTATGTCACAGGGTAACCCCTCGTCACAAAACATTCAGTACTTC
CASSMSQGNPSSQNIQYF
>TRBD2|few|TRBV20-1|TRBJ2-1
TGCAGTGCTAGAGATCTAGCGGGGGGCGGGTATGAGCAGTTCTTC
CSARDLAGGGYEQFF
>NA|many|TRBV5-1|TRBJ1-1
TGCGCCAGCAGCCCATTCGGACCCCCGGGAACTGAAGCTTTCTTT
CASSPFGPPGTEAFF
>NA|many|TRBV11-1|TRBJ2-1
TGTGCCAGCAGCCATTCAACGAACTACAGGGTCAGCTCCTACAATGAGCAGTTCTTC
CASSHSTNYRVSSYNEQFF
>NA|many|TRBV5-6|TRBJ2-3
TGTGCCAGCAGCTTGTCCCGAGATACGCAGTATTTT
CASSLSRDTQYF
>TRBD1|many|TRBV5-6|TRBJ2-2
TGTGCCAGCAGCCACCTACGGGACAGGGGGCAAGGCGGGGAGCTGTTTTTT
CASSHLRDRGQGGELFF
>TRBD2|few|TRBV7-8|TRBJ2-1
TGTGCCAGCAGCTTAGGTAGCGGGAGGTTCTACAATGAGCAGTTCTTC
CASSLGSGRFYNEQFF
>NA|many|TRBV20-1|TRBJ1-3
TGCAGTGCTAGATTCGGAAACACCATATATTTT
CSARFGNTIYF
>TRBD2|many|TRBV5-1|TRBJ2-1
TGCGCCAGCAGCTTGGACGGACTAGCTTCCTACAATGAGCAGTTCTTC
CASSLDGLASYNEQFF
>TRBD1|many|TRBV20-1|TRBJ1-2
TGCAGTGCTCTTGGACAGGATGGCTATGGCTACACCTTC
CSALGQDGYGYTF
>TRBD1|few|TRBV20-1|TRBJ1-2
TGCAGTGCTAGTCCCGGGACAGGGGGCTATGGCTATGGCTACACCTTC
CSASPGTGGYGYGYTF
>NA|few|TRBV20-1|TRBJ2-4
TGCAGTGCCAACGCAGGACAGTCCAAAAACATTCAGTACTTC
CSANAGQSKNIQYF